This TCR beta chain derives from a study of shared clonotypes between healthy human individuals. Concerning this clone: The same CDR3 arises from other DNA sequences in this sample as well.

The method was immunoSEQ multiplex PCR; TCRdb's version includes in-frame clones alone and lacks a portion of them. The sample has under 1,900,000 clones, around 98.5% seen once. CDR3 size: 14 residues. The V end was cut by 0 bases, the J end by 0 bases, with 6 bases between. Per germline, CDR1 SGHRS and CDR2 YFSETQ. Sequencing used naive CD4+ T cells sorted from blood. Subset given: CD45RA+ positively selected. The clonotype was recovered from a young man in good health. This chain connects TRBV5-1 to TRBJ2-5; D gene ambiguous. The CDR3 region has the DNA TGCGCCAGCAGCTTGGGAGGTTACCAAGAGACCCAGTACTTC. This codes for CASSLGGYQETQYF.